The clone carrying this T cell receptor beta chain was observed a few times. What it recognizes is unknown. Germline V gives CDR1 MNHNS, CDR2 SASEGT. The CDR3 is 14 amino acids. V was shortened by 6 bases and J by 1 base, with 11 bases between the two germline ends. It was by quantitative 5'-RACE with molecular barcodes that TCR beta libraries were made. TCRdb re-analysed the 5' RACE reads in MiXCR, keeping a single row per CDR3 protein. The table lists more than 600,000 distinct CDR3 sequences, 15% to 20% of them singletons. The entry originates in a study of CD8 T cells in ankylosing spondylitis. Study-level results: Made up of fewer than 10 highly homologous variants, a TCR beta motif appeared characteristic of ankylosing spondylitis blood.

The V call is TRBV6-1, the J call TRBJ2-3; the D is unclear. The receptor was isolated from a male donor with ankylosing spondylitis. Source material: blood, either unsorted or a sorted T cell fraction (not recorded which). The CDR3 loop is CASSGRLGTDTQYF. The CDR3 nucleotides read TGTGCCAGCAGCGGGCGGCTCGGCACAGATACGCAGTATTTT.